This T cell receptor beta chain was obtained from a study of blood T cell repertoires in COVID-19. Study as a whole: Samples came from the United States, Italy and Spain, spanning acute and convalescent COVID-19. Sources were T cells, B-cell-depleted T cells, or PBMCs; the material itself was cDNA or gDNA.

V gave up 0 bases and J gave up 7 bases; unmatched junction bases: 12. The CDR3 totals 17 residues. Germline CDR1 reads SGHNT; CDR2 reads YYREEE (reference sequence). The protocol was immunoSEQ multiplex PCR, while the TCRdb copy is restricted to in-frame clones and leaves out a portion. The sample has around 120,000 clones, 60% to 85% seen once. This clonotype was obtained from a man in his 70s with acute or convalescent COVID-19. Sequencing was performed on peripheral blood. V and J are TRBV5-4 and TRBJ2-2, with 7 bases that match TRBD2. CDR3 sequence reads: CASSLAGGGPKGGELFF. In DNA form, the CDR3 reads TGTGCCAGCAGCTTGGCGGGGGGTGGGCCGAAAGGCGGGGAGCTGTTTTTT.